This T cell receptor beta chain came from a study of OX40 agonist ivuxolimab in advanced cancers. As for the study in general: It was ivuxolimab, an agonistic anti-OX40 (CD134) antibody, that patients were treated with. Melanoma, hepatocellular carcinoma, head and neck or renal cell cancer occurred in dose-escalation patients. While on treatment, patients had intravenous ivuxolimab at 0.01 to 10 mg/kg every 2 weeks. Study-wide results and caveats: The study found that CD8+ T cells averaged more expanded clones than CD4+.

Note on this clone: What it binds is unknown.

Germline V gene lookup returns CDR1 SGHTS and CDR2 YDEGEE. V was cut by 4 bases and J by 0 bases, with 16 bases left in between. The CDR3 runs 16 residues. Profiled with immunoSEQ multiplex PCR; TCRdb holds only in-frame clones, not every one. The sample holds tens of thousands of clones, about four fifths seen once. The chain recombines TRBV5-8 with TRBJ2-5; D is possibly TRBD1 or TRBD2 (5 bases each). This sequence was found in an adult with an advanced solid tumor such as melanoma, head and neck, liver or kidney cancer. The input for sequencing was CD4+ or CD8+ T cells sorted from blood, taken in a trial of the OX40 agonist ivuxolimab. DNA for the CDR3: TGTGCCAGCAGCCCCCGCCGAGGGGCGTACCAAGAGACCCAGTACTTC. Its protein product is CASSPRRGAYQETQYF.